This T cell receptor (beta chain) came from a study of ipilimumab plus nivolumab after autologous stem cell transplantation. The wider study: Median doses per patient: about 5 ipilimumab, fewer than ten nivolumab.

Germline CDR1 and CDR2: MDHEN and SYDVKM. The V and J ends lost 5 bases and 0 bases respectively, with 4 bases between them. This CDR3 has 13 residues. Patients got ipilimumab 1 mg/kg beginning 14 to 28 days post-transplant. Dosing: nivolumab 3 mg/kg IV, weeks 1, 4, 7, 10, then every two weeks to week 26. The method was immunoSEQ multiplex PCR; TCRdb's version includes in-frame clones alone and lacks a portion of them. The data show around 15,000 clones, around 74% seen once. The source of this sequence is a male donor with primary mediastinal lymphoma. The source was PBMCs, collected in a trial of ipilimumab plus nivolumab as post-transplant consolidation. The chain carries TRBV28 and TRBJ1-4, with D unresolved. CDR3 sequence: CASSRSTNEKLFF. The DNA of the CDR3 is TGTGCCAGCAGTCGGTCAACTAATGAAAAACTGTTTTTT.